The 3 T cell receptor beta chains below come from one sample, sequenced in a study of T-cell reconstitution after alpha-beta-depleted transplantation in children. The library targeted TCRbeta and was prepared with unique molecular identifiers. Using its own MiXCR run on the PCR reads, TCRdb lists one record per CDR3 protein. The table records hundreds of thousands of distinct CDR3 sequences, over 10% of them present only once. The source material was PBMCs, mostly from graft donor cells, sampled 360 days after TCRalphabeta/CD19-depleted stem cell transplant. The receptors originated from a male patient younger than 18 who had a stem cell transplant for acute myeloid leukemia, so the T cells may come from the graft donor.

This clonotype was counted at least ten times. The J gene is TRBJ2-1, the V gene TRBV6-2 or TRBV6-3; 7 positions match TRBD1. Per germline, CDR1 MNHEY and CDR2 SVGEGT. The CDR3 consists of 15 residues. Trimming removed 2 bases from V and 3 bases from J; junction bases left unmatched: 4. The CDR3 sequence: CASSYLGQIYNEQFF. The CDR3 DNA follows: TGTGCCAGCAGTTACCTGGGACAGATCTACAATGAGCAGTTCTTC.

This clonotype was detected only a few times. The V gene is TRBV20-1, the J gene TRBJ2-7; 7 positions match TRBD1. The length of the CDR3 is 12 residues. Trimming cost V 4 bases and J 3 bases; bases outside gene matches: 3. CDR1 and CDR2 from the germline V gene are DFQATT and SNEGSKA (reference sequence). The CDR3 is CSATDRDYEQYF. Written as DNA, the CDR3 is TGCAGTGCTACAGACAGGGACTACGAGCAGTACTTC.

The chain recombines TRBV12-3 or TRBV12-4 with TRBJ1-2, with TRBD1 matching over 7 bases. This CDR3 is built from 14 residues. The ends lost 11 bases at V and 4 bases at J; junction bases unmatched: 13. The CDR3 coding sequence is TGTGCCTCCTATGGGACAGCAAACTTCTATGGCTACACCTTC. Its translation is CASYGTANFYGYTF.